The present TCR beta chain was sequenced within a study of blood T cell repertoires in COVID-19. Looking at the study overall: The origin of the acute and convalescent COVID-19 samples was the United States, Italy and Spain. From T cells, B-cell-depleted T cells, or PBMCs came the material, which was cDNA or gDNA.

The participants were between roughly 18 and 90 years old and came from 24 US areas. In the original analysis: From reference gene primer amplification, estimates of nucleated cell counts were derived. The method was immunoSEQ multiplex PCR; TCRdb's version includes in-frame clones alone and lacks a portion of them. The D gene and trimming were derived from the DNA, and the V and J assignments and clone size from that table. This sample yields about 250,000 clones, of which approximately 86% are seen a single time; over 6% belongs to the top ten. The ends were cut back, 4 bases at V and 7 bases at J, with 18 bases in the middle. Germline-derived CDR1 and CDR2 are SGDLS and YYNGEE. The CDR3 runs to 15 residues.

This sequence originates from a woman in her 30s with acute COVID-19. This chain connects TRBV9 to TRBJ1-5; D might be TRBD1 (5 bases). Material for sequencing was PBMCs or T cells enriched from blood (not recorded which). Here the CDR3 reads CASSRGLGVQQPQHF. DNA of the CDR3: TGTGCCAGCAGCAGAGGCTTAGGGGTTCAGCAGCCCCAGCATTTT.